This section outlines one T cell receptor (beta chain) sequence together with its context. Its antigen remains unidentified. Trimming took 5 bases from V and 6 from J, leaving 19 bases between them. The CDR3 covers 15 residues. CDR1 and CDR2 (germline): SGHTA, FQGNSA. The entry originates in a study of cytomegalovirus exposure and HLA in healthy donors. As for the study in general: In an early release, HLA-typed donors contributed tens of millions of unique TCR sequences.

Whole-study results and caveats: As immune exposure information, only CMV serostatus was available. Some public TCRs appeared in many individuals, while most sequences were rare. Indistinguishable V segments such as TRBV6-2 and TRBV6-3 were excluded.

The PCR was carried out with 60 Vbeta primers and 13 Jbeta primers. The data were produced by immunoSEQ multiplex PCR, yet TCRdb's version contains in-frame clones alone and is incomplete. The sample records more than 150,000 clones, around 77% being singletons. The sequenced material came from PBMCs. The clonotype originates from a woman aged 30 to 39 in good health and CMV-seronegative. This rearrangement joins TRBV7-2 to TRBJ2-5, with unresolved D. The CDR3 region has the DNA TGTGCCAGCAGCCCGCGCAGGTCGGCAGAGAAGACCCAGTACTTC. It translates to CASSPRRSAEKTQYF.